These 3 T cell receptor beta chains were sequenced from one sample in a study of OX40 agonist ivuxolimab in advanced cancers. TCRdb's table, derived via immunoSEQ multiplex PCR, lists solely in-frame clones and lacks some. The sample shows around 69,000 clones, about 91% of them seen only once. The sequencing used CD4+ or CD8+ T cells sorted from blood, collected in a trial of the OX40 agonist ivuxolimab. These receptors came from an adult with an advanced solid tumor such as melanoma, head and neck, liver or kidney cancer.

This clone was counted between two and nine times. The rearrangement joins TRBV5-5 to TRBJ2-2, with D unresolved. The CDR3 extends over 14 amino acids. Trimming shortened V by 0 bases and J by 4 bases, and 7 bases separated the two germline ends. Germline lookup yields CDR1 SGHKS and CDR2 YYEKEE (reference sequence). Written as DNA, the CDR3 is TGTGCCAGCAGCTTGGCTCAGAGCACCGGGGAGCTGTTTTTT. This translates into CASSLAQSTGELFF. Variable domain in full (rest from reference TRBV5-5 and TRBJ2-2): DAGVTQSPTHLIKTRGQQVTLRCSPISGHKSVSWYQQVLGQGPQFIFQYYEKEERGRGNFPDRFSARQFPNYSSELNVNALLLGDSALYLCASSLAQSTGELFFGEGSRLTVL.

The genes are TRBV7-2 and TRBJ2-7, with TRBD1 as a possible D gene (6 bases). Trimming took off 5 bases at V and 5 bases at J, with 13 bases between the two ends. The CDR3 totals 13 residues. Germline V CDR1 and CDR2: SGHTA, FQGNSA. CDR3: CASSQRGGNEQYF. The DNA of the CDR3 is TGTGCCAGCAGCCAACGAGGGGGAAACGAGCAGTACTTC.

The chain links TRBV7-2 to TRBJ2-2; tentatively, D is TRBD1 or TRBD2 (7 bases each). The CDR3 has 16 residues. CDR1 and CDR2 (germline): SGHTA, FQGNSA. With 4 bases removed from V and 4 bases from J, the gap between germline ends came to 16 bases. The CDR3 protein is CASSSRGGASTGELFF. CDR3 DNA: TGTGCCAGCAGCTCCAGGGGGGGGGCGAGCACCGGGGAGCTGTTTTTT.